This passage covers 8 T cell receptor beta chains from one sample sequenced in a study of T cells in Graves' hyperthyroidism and ophthalmopathy. Amplified TCR beta CDR3 regions came from RNA transcripts. The HTBI primer set drove a first-round RT-PCR of the TCR CDR3. TCRdb re-derived calls from the multiplex PCR reads in MiXCR, one entry per CDR3 protein. The data contain roughly 380,000 distinct CDR3 sequences, about 15% of them singletons. The material sequenced was blood. The origin of the receptors is a woman between 55 and 75 years old with Graves' hyperthyroidism.

The chain combines TRBV5-8 with TRBJ1-2; D unresolved. Germline-derived CDR1 and CDR2 are SGHTS and YDEGEE. The CDR3 runs to 13 residues. Trimming took 5 bases from V and 2 from J, leaving 10 bases between them. The CDR3 region has the DNA TGTGCCAGCAGTTGGGGAGGCAACTATGGCTACACCTTC. Encoded protein: CASSWGGNYGYTF.

This clonotype was counted many times. The chain links TRBV9 to TRBJ1-1, with 7 bases aligning to TRBD1. This CDR3 is 15 amino acids long. Germline V gene data show CDR1 as SGDLS and CDR2 as YYNGEE. V was clipped by 0 bases and J by 4 bases; unmatched bases: 6. Here the CDR3 reads CASSVETGVSTEAFF. CDR3 DNA: TGTGCCAGCAGCGTAGAAACAGGGGTGAGCACTGAAGCTTTCTTT. The whole variable domain, remainder taken from reference TRBV9 and TRBJ1-1, is DSGVTQTPKHLITATGQRVTLRCSPRSGDLSVYWYQQSLDQGLQFLIQYYNGEERAKGNILERFSAQQFPDLHSELNLSSLELGDSALYFCASSVETGVSTEAFFGQGTRLTVV.

The rearrangement joins TRBV19 to TRBJ2-1, with TRBD2 matching 7 bases. Germline CDR1 reads LNHDA; CDR2 reads SQIVND (reference sequence). The J segment lost 4 bases and the V segment lost 6 bases, leaving 6 bases of the junction unmatched. The CDR3 has 14 residues. This CDR3 reads CASRWASGYNEQFF. The CDR3 region has the DNA TGTGCCAGTAGATGGGCTAGCGGATACAATGAGCAGTTCTTC. Drawing the rest from reference TRBV19 and TRBJ2-1, the complete variable domain is DGGITQSPKYLFRKEGQNVTLSCEQNLNHDAMYWYRQDPGQGLRLIYYSQIVNDFQKGDIAEGYSVSREKKESFPLTVTSAQKNPTAFYLCASRWASGYNEQFFGPGTRLTVL.

This clonotype was counted many times. The chain has TRBV27 and TRBJ2-1; 9 positions agree with TRBD1. The V segment lost 5 bases and the J segment 4 bases; nucleotides outside the gene matches: 6. CDR3 length: 15 amino acids. CDR1 is MNHEY, CDR2 SMNVEV, per germline (reference sequence). The CDR3 protein is CASSTTGGAYNEQFF. For the CDR3, the DNA is TGTGCCAGCAGTACAACAGGGGGCGCGTACAATGAGCAGTTCTTC.

This chain links TRBV7-3 with TRBJ1-2; the D gene is possibly TRBD1 (6 bases). The germline V gene encodes CDR1 SGHTA and CDR2 FQGTGA. The CDR3 has 13 residues. Trimming took off 4 bases at V and 6 bases at J, with 12 bases between the two ends. CDR3: CASSSRQEDGYTF. For the CDR3, the DNA is TGTGCCAGCAGCTCAAGACAGGAGGATGGCTACACCTTC.

Ten or more counts support this clonotype. The rearrangement links TRBV9 to TRBJ2-7; 8 nucleotides agree with TRBD2. The ends lost 0 bases at V and 7 bases at J; junction bases unmatched: 9. In germline, CDR1 is SGDLS, CDR2 YYNGEE. The CDR3 extends over 15 amino acids. CDR3 sequence: CASSVAGAGEEEQYF. The CDR3 region has the DNA TGTGCCAGCAGCGTAGCTGGAGCGGGAGAAGAAGAGCAGTACTTC.

This clonotype was counted many times. The J gene is TRBJ2-2, the V gene TRBV12-3 or TRBV12-4, with TRBD1 matching 12 bases. The CDR3 length is 15 residues. The J segment lost 7 bases and the V segment lost 5 bases, leaving 5 bases of the junction unmatched. CDR3 nucleotides: TGTGCCAGCAGTGCGGGACAGGGGGCCCTCGGGGAGCTGTTTTTT. Amino acid sequence: CASSAGQGALGELFF.

CDR3 in DNA: TGCAGTGCTAGACCTTTGGCGGGAGGTTACGGAAGAGGGCAAGAGACCCAGTACTTC. Amino acid sequence: CSARPLAGGYGRGQETQYF. The chain carries TRBV20-1 and TRBJ2-5, with TRBD2 identical over 8 bases. The length of the CDR3 is 19 residues. V lost 2 bases, J lost 2 bases, and 19 bases stayed unmatched. Germline V gene data show CDR1 as DFQATT and CDR2 as SNEGSKA (reference sequence).